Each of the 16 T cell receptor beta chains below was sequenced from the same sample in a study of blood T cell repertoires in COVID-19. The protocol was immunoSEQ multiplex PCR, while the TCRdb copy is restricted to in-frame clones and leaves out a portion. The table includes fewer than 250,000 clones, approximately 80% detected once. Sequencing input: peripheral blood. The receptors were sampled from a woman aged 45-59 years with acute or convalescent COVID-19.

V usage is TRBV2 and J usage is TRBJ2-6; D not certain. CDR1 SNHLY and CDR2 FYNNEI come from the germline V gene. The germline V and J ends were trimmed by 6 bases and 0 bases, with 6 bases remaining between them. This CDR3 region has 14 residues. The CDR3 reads CASRHSSGANVLTF. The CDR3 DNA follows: TGTGCCAGCAGACACAGCTCTGGGGCCAACGTCCTGACTTTC.

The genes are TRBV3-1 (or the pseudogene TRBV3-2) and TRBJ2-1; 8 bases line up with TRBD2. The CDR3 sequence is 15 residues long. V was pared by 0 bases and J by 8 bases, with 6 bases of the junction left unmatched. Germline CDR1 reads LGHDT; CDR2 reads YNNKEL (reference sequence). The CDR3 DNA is TGTGCCAGCAGCCAAGATTGGAGCGGGGGTCATGAGCAGTTCTTC. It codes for CASSQDWSGGHEQFF.

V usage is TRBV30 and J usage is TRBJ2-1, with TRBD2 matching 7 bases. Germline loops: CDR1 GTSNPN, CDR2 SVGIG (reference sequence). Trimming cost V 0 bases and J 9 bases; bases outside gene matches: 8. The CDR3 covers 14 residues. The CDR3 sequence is CAWSVPSGGREQFF. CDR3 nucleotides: TGTGCCTGGAGTGTACCTAGCGGAGGCCGTGAGCAGTTCTTC. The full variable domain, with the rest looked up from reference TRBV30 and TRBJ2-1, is SQTIHQWPATLVQPVGSPLSLECTVEGTSNPNLYWYRQAAGRGLQLLFYSVGIGQISSEVPQNLSASRPQDRQFILSSKKLLLSDSGFYLCAWSVPSGGREQFFGPGTRLTVL.

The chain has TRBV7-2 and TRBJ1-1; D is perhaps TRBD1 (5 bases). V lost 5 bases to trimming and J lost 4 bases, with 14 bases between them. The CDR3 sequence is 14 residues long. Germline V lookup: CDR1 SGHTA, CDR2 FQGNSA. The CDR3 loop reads CASSTSPRATEAFF. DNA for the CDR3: TGTGCCAGCAGCACCTCCCCCAGGGCCACTGAAGCTTTCTTT.

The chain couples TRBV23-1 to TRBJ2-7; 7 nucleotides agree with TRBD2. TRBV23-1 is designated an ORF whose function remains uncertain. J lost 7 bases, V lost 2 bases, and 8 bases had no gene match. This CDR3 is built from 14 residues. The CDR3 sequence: CASSQPPMREEQYF. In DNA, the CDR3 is TGCGCCAGCAGTCAACCACCCATGCGGGAGGAGCAGTACTTC.

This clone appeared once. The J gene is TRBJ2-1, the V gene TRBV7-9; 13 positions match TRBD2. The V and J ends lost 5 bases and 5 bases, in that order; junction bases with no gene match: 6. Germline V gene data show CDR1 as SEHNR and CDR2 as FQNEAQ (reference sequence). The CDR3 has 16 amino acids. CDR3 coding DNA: TGTGCCAGCAGCCCAGGGACTAGCGGGGCTAACAATGAGCAGTTCTTC. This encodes CASSPGTSGANNEQFF.

In nucleotides, the CDR3 is TGTGCCAGCAGCTCGCAGGAGGGCCGCACTGAAGCTTTCTTT. It is translated as CASSSQEGRTEAFF. V is TRBV14 and J is TRBJ1-1; the D is unclear. The V and J ends lost 5 bases and 4 bases respectively, with 14 bases between them. The CDR3 sequence is 14 residues long. Germline CDR1 is SGHDN and CDR2 is FVKESK.

The CDR3 nucleotides are TGTGCCAGTAGCACCGAGACATACCAAATAGCCAAAAACATTCAGTACTTC. This translates into CASSTETYQIAKNIQYF. The rearrangement joins TRBV19 to TRBJ2-4; no firm D call. The CDR3 is made up of 17 amino acids. Germline loops: CDR1 LNHDA, CDR2 SQIVND (reference sequence). V lost 6 bases, J lost 0 bases, and 18 bases lay in between.

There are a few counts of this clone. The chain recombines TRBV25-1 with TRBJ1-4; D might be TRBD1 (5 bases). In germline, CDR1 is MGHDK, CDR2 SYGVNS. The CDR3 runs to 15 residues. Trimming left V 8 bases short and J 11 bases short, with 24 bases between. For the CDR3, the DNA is TGTGCCAGCGAAAAGTCTGGGGCTTTGGTGGGGAAACTGTTTTTT. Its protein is CASEKSGALVGKLFF. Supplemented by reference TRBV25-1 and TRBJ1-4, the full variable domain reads EADIYQTPRYLVIGTGKKITLECSQTMGHDKMYWYQQDPGMELHLIHYSYGVNSTEKGDLSSESTVSRIRTEHFPLTLESARPSHTSQYLCASEKSGALVGKLFFGSGTQLSVL.

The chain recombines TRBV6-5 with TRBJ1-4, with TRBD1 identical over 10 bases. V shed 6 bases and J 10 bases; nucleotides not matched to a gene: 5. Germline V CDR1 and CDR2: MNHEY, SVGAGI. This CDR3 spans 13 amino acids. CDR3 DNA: TGTGCCAGCAGCCCGACAGGGGGCGTAAAACTGTTTTTT. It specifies CASSPTGGVKLFF.

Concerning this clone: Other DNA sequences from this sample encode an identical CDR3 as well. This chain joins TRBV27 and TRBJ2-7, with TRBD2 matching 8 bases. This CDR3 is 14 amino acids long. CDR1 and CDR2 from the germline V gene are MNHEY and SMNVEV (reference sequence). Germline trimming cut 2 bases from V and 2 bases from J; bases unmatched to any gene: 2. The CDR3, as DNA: TGTGCCAGCAGTTTAGCGGGAGGCCCCTACGAGCAGTACTTC. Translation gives CASSLAGGPYEQYF.

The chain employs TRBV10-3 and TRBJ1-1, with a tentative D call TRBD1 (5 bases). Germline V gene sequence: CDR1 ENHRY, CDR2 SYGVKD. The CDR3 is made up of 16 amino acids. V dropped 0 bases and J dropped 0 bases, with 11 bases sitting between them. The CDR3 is CAISESPTQVNTEAFF. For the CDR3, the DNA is TGTGCCATCAGTGAGTCCCCTACACAGGTGAACACTGAAGCTTTCTTT.

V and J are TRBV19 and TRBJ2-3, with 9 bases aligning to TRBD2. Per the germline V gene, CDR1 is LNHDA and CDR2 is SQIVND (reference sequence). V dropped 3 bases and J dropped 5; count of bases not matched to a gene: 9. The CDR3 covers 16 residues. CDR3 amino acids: CASSMGGRVIGDTQYF. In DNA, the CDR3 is TGTGCCAGTAGTATGGGCGGGAGGGTTATAGGAGATACGCAGTATTTT.

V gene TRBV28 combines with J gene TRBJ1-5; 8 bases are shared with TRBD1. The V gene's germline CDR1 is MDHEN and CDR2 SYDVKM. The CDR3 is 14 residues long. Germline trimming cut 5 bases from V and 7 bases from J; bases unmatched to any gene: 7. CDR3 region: CASSGRQGSQPQHF. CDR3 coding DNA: TGTGCCAGCAGTGGTCGACAGGGGTCCCAGCCCCAGCATTTT.

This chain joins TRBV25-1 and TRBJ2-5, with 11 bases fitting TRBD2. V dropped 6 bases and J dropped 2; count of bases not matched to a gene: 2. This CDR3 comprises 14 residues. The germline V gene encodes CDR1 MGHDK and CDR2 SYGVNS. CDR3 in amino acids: CASSRLAGQETQYF. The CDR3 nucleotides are TGTGCCAGCAGCCGACTAGCGGGGCAAGAGACCCAGTACTTC.

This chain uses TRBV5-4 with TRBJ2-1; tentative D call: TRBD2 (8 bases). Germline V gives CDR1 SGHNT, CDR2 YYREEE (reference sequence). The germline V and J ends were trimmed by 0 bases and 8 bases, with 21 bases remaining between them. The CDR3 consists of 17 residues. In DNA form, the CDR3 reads TGTGCCAGCAGCTTGGCCGCAGGGGGACTAGGTGTTCATGAGCAGTTCTTC. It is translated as CASSLAAGGLGVHEQFF.